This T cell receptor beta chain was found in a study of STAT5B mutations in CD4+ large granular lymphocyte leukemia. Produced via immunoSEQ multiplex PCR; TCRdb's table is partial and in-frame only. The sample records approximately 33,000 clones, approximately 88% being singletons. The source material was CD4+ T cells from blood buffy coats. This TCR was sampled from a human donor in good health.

CDR3 region: CASSYSAEGNTGELFF. The CDR3 nucleotides read TGTGCCAGCAGTTACTCAGCGGAGGGGAACACCGGGGAGCTGTTTTTT. The rearrangement joins TRBV6-5 to TRBJ2-2, with TRBD2 as a possible D gene (6 bases). The CDR3 contains 16 residues. Germline loops: CDR1 MNHEY, CDR2 SVGAGI. Deletions cut 0 bases from V and 1 base from J, with 9 bases between.